A single count supports the clone carrying this TCR beta chain. The target antigen is unknown. The data stem from a study of OX40 agonist ivuxolimab in advanced cancers. Study context: Partial responses were observed in three patients, of whom one had hepatocellular carcinoma and two had cutaneous melanoma.

TCRdb keeps only in-frame clones here, not all; method: immunoSEQ multiplex PCR. The repertoire has 50,000 to 70,000 clones, less than 95% of them found once; the top ten carry approximately 0.44%. Whole-study findings and limits: CD4+ and CD8+ blood T cells expanded clonally by week 6 at 0.1 to 3.0 mg/kg. A proportion of nonresponders additionally exhibited low normalized T-cell clonal expansion.

Trimming cost V 5 bases and J 4 bases; bases outside gene matches: 4. Per the germline V gene, CDR1 is SEHNR and CDR2 is FQNEAQ (reference sequence). The CDR3 covers 14 residues. The sequenced sample was CD4+ or CD8+ T cells sorted from blood, obtained in a trial of the OX40 agonist ivuxolimab. The clonotype comes from an adult with an advanced solid tumor such as melanoma, head and neck, liver or kidney cancer. The chain recombines TRBV7-9 with TRBJ2-7; 11 nucleotides line up with TRBD1. CDR3 loop: CASSRTGGVYEQYF. The CDR3 DNA follows: TGTGCCAGCAGCCGGACAGGGGGCGTTTACGAGCAGTACTTC.